This T cell receptor (beta chain) came from a study of regulatory T cells in long-lasting Graves disease. The CDR3 sequence is 13 residues long. Germline CDR1 is MNHEY and CDR2 is SMNVEV (reference sequence). Between the trimmed V and J ends, which lost 4 bases and 5 bases, there was a span of 11 bases. This clonotype has a count of ten or more. Assembly of TCR beta libraries relied on iRepertoire HTBI primers together with Arm-PCR of CDR3 regions. TCRdb independently ran MiXCR on the multiplex PCR reads; one entry per CDR3 protein. The data hold some 330,000 distinct CDR3 sequences, with roughly 10% observed a single time. Time point defined: newly diagnosed GD, antithyroid drugs for less than 3 months. The TCR library was made from RNA extracted from PBMCs. Patients were enrolled at an endocrinology department in Xi'an, China. These data also formed part of another study, on T cells in Graves' hyperthyroidism and ophthalmopathy. From that second work: When the TCR CDR3 underwent first-round RT-PCR, the HTBI primer set was used. Blood also held most thyroid clonotypes expanded beyond 0.001.

This TCR was recovered from a young woman with Graves disease. The material sequenced was peripheral blood mononuclear cells (PBMCs), taken at new diagnosis, from a patient treated with antithyroid drugs. This chain links TRBV27 with TRBJ2-5; D may be TRBD2 (6 bases). CDR3 nucleotides: TGTGCCAGCAGTTGGTACCGGGAGGAGACCCAGTACTTC. Encoded protein: CASSWYREETQYF.